These 26 T cell receptor beta chains share one sample of origin, sequenced in a study of regulatory T cells in long-lasting Graves disease. Building the TCR beta libraries relied on iRepertoire HTBI primers, and CDR3 regions underwent Arm-PCR. TCRdb re-called the multiplex PCR reads through MiXCR, storing one row per CDR3 protein. The repertoire consists of about 420,000 distinct CDR3 sequences, with roughly a quarter occurring once and the leading ten covering about 26%. Time point in this sample: persistent/refractory GD, antithyroid drugs over 5 years with positive TRAb. The TCR library was made from RNA extracted from PBMCs. The specimen comprised peripheral blood mononuclear cells (PBMCs), sampled when the disease was refractory, from a patient treated with antithyroid drugs. These receptors all come from a female donor with Graves disease.

This clonotype was counted ten times or more. The J gene is TRBJ2-1, the V gene TRBV6-1, with D unresolved. Germline V gene sequence: CDR1 MNHNS, CDR2 SASEGT. Between the trimmed V and J ends, which lost 6 bases and 0 bases, there was a span of 9 bases. The CDR3 is 14 residues long. The CDR3: CASRLQSSYNEQFF. The CDR3 nucleotides read TGTGCCAGCAGACTACAGAGCTCCTACAATGAGCAGTTCTTC.

This clonotype was seen more than once but under ten times. The chain has TRBV6-1 and TRBJ2-1; D gene uncertain. The ends were cut back, 5 bases at V and 4 bases at J, with 9 bases in the middle. Germline CDR1 is MNHNS and CDR2 is SASEGT. The CDR3 length is 13 residues. Written as DNA, the CDR3 is TGTGCCAGCAGTAGCGACACGTACAATGAGCAGTTCTTC. Translated, it gives CASSSDTYNEQFF.

This clonotype appeared a few times. The V and J genes are TRBV3-1 and TRBJ1-5; 9 bases agree with TRBD1. J lost 6 bases, V lost 6 bases, and 9 bases had no gene match. The germline CDR1 and CDR2 sequences are LGHDT and YNNKEL (reference sequence). The CDR3 extends over 15 amino acids. The CDR3 here is CASSRTGDLSQPQHF. For the CDR3, the DNA is TGTGCCAGCAGTCGGACAGGGGATTTAAGTCAGCCCCAGCATTTT.

In its sample, this clonotype was seen many times. The V gene is TRBV6-2 or TRBV6-3, the J gene TRBJ1-1; 7 bases are shared with TRBD1. Germline assignment: CDR1 MNHEY and CDR2 SVGEGT. J gave up 1 base and V 5 bases, and 1 base lay outside the gene matches. This CDR3 has 13 residues. As DNA, the CDR3 is TGTGCCAGCAGTGGACAGGAGAACACTGAAGCTTTCTTT. It codes for CASSGQENTEAFF.

V is TRBV12-3 or TRBV12-4 and J is TRBJ2-3; 7 positions agree with TRBD2. The length of the CDR3 is 16 residues. V lost 4 bases to trimming and J lost 4 bases; unmatched junction nucleotides: 11. CDR3 region: CASSSPLGGLADTQYF. DNA for the CDR3: TGTGCCAGCAGTTCCCCCCTGGGAGGGTTAGCAGATACGCAGTATTTT.

This clonotype was detected a few times. This rearrangement joins TRBV12-3 or TRBV12-4 to TRBJ2-7; TRBD1 matches 7 bases. This CDR3 has 16 amino acids. V trimming: 3 bases; J trimming: 0 bases; junction bases outside the gene matches: 8. CDR3 DNA sequence: TGTGCCAGCAGTTTCGGGGACAGAAAAGCCTCCTACGAGCAGTACTTC. Its protein is CASSFGDRKASYEQYF.

This clonotype was counted ten times or more. The rearrangement links TRBV29-1 to TRBJ2-7, with D perhaps being TRBD1 or TRBD2 (5 bases each). This CDR3 is 14 amino acids long. V was clipped by 4 bases and J by 2 bases, with 15 bases between them. The germline V gene encodes CDR1 SQVTM and CDR2 ANQGSEA. CDR3 sequence reads: CSVGGSNEAYEQYF. The CDR3 nucleotides are TGCAGCGTTGGGGGGAGCAATGAGGCCTACGAGCAGTACTTC.

This clonotype was picked up many times. The chain recombines TRBV12-3 or TRBV12-4 with TRBJ2-7; tentative D call: TRBD2 (5 bases). Trimming stripped 2 bases from V and 5 bases from J, with 10 bases between. This CDR3 is 13 amino acids long. The CDR3 nucleotides are TGTGCCAGCAGTTTATCGGGGTGGAACGAGCAGTACTTC. Translating gives CASSLSGWNEQYF.

This clonotype was observed many times. The CDR3 spells CSAVLAGGAKNIQYF. CDR3 in DNA: TGCAGTGCTGTTCTAGCGGGAGGGGCCAAAAACATTCAGTACTTC. This rearrangement joins TRBV20-1 to TRBJ2-4; 12 nucleotides align to TRBD2. J lost 1 base, V lost 5 bases, and 3 bases had no gene match. This CDR3 spans 15 amino acids. Germline values: CDR1 DFQATT, CDR2 SNEGSKA (reference sequence).

This clonotype showed up just a few times. The rearrangement uses TRBV12-3 or TRBV12-4 and TRBJ1-1; 10 bases align to TRBD1. The CDR3 has 22 residues. The V gene end was trimmed by 7 bases and the J gene end by 6 bases; junction bases not matched to a gene: 32. In DNA form, the CDR3 reads TGTGCCAGCACGGGTTCCCCTAACATTGTGGGGACAGGGGCCCCCCTGATCGCTGAAGCTTTCTTT. It specifies CASTGSPNIVGTGAPLIAEAFF.

This clonotype appeared a few times. This rearrangement joins TRBV25-1 to TRBJ2-7; TRBD1 matches at 9 bases. V lost 6 bases, J lost 3 bases, and 9 bases stayed unmatched. Germline lookup yields CDR1 MGHDK and CDR2 SYGVNS. The CDR3 contains 15 residues. Here the CDR3 reads CASRSQGTGIYEQYF. In DNA form, the CDR3 reads TGTGCCAGCAGGTCCCAAGGGACAGGGATCTACGAGCAGTACTTC.

This clonotype has at least ten counts. This sequence joins TRBV29-1 and TRBJ2-7; D unclear. Trimming took 1 base from V and 4 from J, leaving 8 bases between them. Germline assignment: CDR1 SQVTM and CDR2 ANQGSEA. This CDR3 is 12 amino acids long. The CDR3 DNA reads TGCAGCGTTGAAGTCAGGCCATACGAGCAGTACTTC. It specifies CSVEVRPYEQYF.

The chain links TRBV18 to TRBJ1-1; no clear D. The CDR3 extends over 12 amino acids. Germline V gene sequence: CDR1 KGHSH, CDR2 LQKENI. Trimming removed 3 bases at V and 8 bases at J, with 10 bases between. CDR3 DNA: TGTGCCAGCTCACCCGAGTTTAAGGAAGCTTTCTTT. Amino acids: CASSPEFKEAFF.

In the case of this clonotype: A junction end diverges from the germline sequence, so it may reflect a read error. The gene calls are TRBV19 and TRBJ2-5; possible D gene TRBD1, 6 bases. Germline-derived CDR1 and CDR2 are LNHDA and SQIVND (reference sequence). The CDR3 runs to 14 residues. CDR3 loop: CAGSPGQQQETQYF. CDR3 sequence (DNA): TGTGCCGGTAGCCCCGGACAGCAACAAGAGACCCAGTACTTC.

This chain links TRBV2 with TRBJ1-3; 7 positions match TRBD1. This CDR3 is built from 16 residues. Germline CDR1 reads SNHLY; CDR2 reads FYNNEI. V trimming: 8 bases; J trimming: 0 bases; junction bases outside the gene matches: 10. The CDR3: CASVRSRGNSGNTIYF. The CDR3 DNA is TGTGCCAGCGTTCGTAGCAGGGGGAACTCTGGAAACACCATATATTTT.

The CDR3 nucleotides read TGTGCCAGTAGTACCGGGACTAGCGGGAGGACTTACGAGCAGTACTTC. Its protein is CASSTGTSGRTYEQYF. V usage is TRBV19 and J usage is TRBJ2-7, with 15 bases lining up with TRBD2. Germline V lookup: CDR1 LNHDA, CDR2 SQIVND (reference sequence). This CDR3 spans 16 amino acids. The junction had 5 bases not matched to a gene; V was cut back by 4 bases and J by 4 bases.

V and J are TRBV12-3 or TRBV12-4 and TRBJ2-1; 7 positions match TRBD1. Trimming removed 4 bases from V and 5 bases from J; junction bases left unmatched: 8. This CDR3 is 15 amino acids long. The CDR3, as DNA: TGTGCCAGCAGTTCCGGGACAGCCTTTAACAATGAGCAGTTCTTC. Translated, it gives CASSSGTAFNNEQFF.

This clonotype was counted at least ten times. The V gene is TRBV12-3 or TRBV12-4, the J gene TRBJ2-6, with D possibly TRBD2 on 6 matching bases. Trimming took 6 bases from V and 1 from J, leaving 16 bases between them. The CDR3 runs to 17 residues. Written as DNA, the CDR3 is TGTGCCAGCAGCACAGTCACCGGGGGATCTGGGGCCAACGTCCTGACTTTC. Residues: CASSTVTGGSGANVLTF.

The chain couples TRBV10-3 to TRBJ2-5; no firm D call. Germline V gene sequence: CDR1 ENHRY, CDR2 SYGVKD. The CDR3 has 15 residues. Trimming shortened V by 3 bases and J by 1 base, and 12 bases separated the two germline ends. The CDR3 region is CAISDRAPLQETQYF. DNA of the CDR3: TGTGCCATCAGTGATAGGGCTCCCCTCCAAGAGACCCAGTACTTC.

This clonotype showed up just a few times. The chain links TRBV5-1 to TRBJ2-5; 11 bases are shared with TRBD1. Germline V CDR1 and CDR2: SGHRS, YFSETQ. The ends lost 4 bases at V and 0 bases at J; junction bases unmatched: 5. The CDR3 extends over 16 amino acids. The CDR3 is CASSPGQGAHQETQYF. CDR3 sequence (DNA): TGCGCCAGCAGCCCAGGACAGGGGGCCCACCAAGAGACCCAGTACTTC. The full variable domain, completed using reference TRBV5-1 and TRBJ2-5, is KAGVTQTPRYLIKTRGQQVTLSCSPISGHRSVSWYQQTPGQGLQFLFEYFSETQRNKGNFPGRFSGRQFSNSRSEMNVSTLELGDSALYLCASSPGQGAHQETQYFGPGTRLLVL.

This clonotype showed up just a few times. This sequence joins TRBV30 and TRBJ2-3; 11 bases map to TRBD2. V dropped 1 base and J dropped 4; count of bases not matched to a gene: 4. The CDR3 spans 15 residues. Germline CDR1 GTSNPN, CDR2 SVGIG (reference sequence). The CDR3: CAWSGLAGSSDTQYF. DNA for the CDR3: TGTGCCTGGAGTGGACTAGCGGGAAGTTCAGATACGCAGTATTTT.

This chain connects TRBV27 to TRBJ2-7; TRBD2 aligns across 9 bases. This CDR3 spans 12 amino acids. V lost 4 bases to trimming and J lost 9 bases; unmatched junction nucleotides: 4. Germline CDR1 is MNHEY and CDR2 is SMNVEV (reference sequence). CDR3 amino acids: CASSWRGGSQYF. The CDR3, as DNA: TGTGCCAGCAGTTGGCGGGGGGGTTCGCAGTACTTC.

The chain recombines TRBV5-1 with TRBJ2-5; D is unclear. CDR1 and CDR2 from the germline V gene are SGHRS and YFSETQ. The CDR3 runs to 12 residues. Trimming left V 1 base short and J 4 bases short, with 5 bases between. This chain's CDR3 is CASSLSPETQYF. In DNA form, the CDR3 reads TGCGCCAGCAGCTTGTCCCCAGAGACCCAGTACTTC.

About this clonotype: Possible read error: a much larger clone is one base away. The V gene is TRBV28, the J gene TRBJ2-7; tentatively, D is TRBD1 (5 bases). V shed 4 bases and J shed 3 bases, with 16 bases lying between them. Germline V lookup: CDR1 MDHEN, CDR2 SYDVKM. The CDR3 spans 15 residues. The CDR3 loop reads CASSYGTRGIYEQYF. CDR3 sequence (DNA): TGTGCCAGCAGTTACGGCACAAGGGGAATCTACGAGCAGTACTTC.

To note about this clonotype: Being one base from a much bigger clone, this may be a read error. This chain uses TRBV11-2 with TRBJ2-7; 14 positions match TRBD2. Germline V gene lookup returns CDR1 SGHAT and CDR2 FQNNGV. The CDR3 covers 17 residues. J was trimmed by 2 bases and V by 1 base; bases with no gene match: 4. Here the CDR3 DNA reads TGTGCCAGCAGCTTAGGAGGGACTAGCGGGAGACCCTACGAGCAGTACTTC. It encodes CASSLGGTSGRPYEQYF.

The chain is built from TRBV28 and TRBJ1-1, with D perhaps matching TRBD1 (5 bases). V was cut by 2 bases and J by 4 bases, with 14 bases left in between. The CDR3 spans 15 residues. From germline, CDR1 is MDHEN and CDR2 SYDVKM. Here the CDR3 reads CASSLRGVTGTEAFF. CDR3 DNA: TGTGCCAGCAGTTTACGAGGGGTCACTGGCACTGAAGCTTTCTTT. The whole variable domain, remainder taken from reference TRBV28 and TRBJ1-1, is DVKVTQSSRYLVKRTGEKVFLECVQDMDHENMFWYRQDPGLGLRLIYFSYDVKMKEKGDIPEGYSVSREKKERFSLILESASTNQTSMYLCASSLRGVTGTEAFFGQGTRLTVV.